This T cell receptor (beta chain) was observed in a study of blood T cells in healthy people across ages. Whole-study results and caveats: Older age coincided with a roughly linear decline in TCR beta diversity per million T cells.

The sample holds a few counts of this clonotype. Its antigen is not known. Primers used in a second PCR of roughly 7 to 11 cycles were a sample-barcoded 5' primer and a J-beta primer mix. TCRdb used MiXCR to reprocess the 5' RACE reads, holding one entry per CDR3 protein. The data show roughly 2 million distinct CDR3 sequences, around half seen once. Every sample yielded at least 6 million isolated PBMCs. The TCR comes from a woman aged 35 to 49 in good health. Sample: blood.

The CDR3 region is CSANGQGTDTQYF. In DNA form, the CDR3 reads TGCAGTGCAAACGGACAGGGCACAGATACGCAGTATTTT. The chain combines TRBV20-1 with TRBJ2-3, with TRBD1 identical over 7 bases. The V gene end was trimmed by 6 bases and the J gene end by 1 base; junction bases not matched to a gene: 4. This CDR3 is 13 amino acids long. Germline CDR1 is DFQATT and CDR2 is SNEGSKA (reference sequence).